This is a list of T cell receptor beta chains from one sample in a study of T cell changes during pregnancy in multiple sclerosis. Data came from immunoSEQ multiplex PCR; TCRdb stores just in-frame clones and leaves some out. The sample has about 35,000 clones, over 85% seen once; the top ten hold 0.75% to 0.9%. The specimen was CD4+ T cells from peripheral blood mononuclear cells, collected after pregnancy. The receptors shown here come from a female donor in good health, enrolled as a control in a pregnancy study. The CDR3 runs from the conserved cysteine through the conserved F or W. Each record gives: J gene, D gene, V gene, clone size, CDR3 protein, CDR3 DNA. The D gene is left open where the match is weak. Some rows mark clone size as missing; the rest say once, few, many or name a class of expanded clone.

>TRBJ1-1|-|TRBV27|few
CASSFNGGRDEAFF
TGTGCCAGCAGTTTCAATGGGGGGAGGGATGAAGCTTTCTTT
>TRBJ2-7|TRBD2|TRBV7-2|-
CASSPGGPGEQYF
TGTGCCAGCAGCCCGGGGGGGCCGGGGGAGCAGTACTTC
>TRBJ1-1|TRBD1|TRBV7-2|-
CASSLDPGQGRAFF
TGTGCCAGCAGCTTAGACCCCGGACAGGGGAGGGCTTTCTTT
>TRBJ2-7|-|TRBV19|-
CASFTYEQYF
TGTGCCAGTTTCACCTACGAGCAGTACTTC
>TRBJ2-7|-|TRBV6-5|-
CASSRGSDEQYF
TGTGCCAGCAGCCGGGGTAGCGACGAGCAGTACTTC
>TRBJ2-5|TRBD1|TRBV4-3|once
CASSQDQGGGETQYF
TGCGCCAGCAGCCAAGATCAAGGGGGCGGTGAGACCCAGTACTTC
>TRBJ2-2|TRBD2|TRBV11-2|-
CASSLELAAGELFF
TGTGCCAGCAGCTTAGAACTAGCGGCCGGGGAGCTGTTTTTT
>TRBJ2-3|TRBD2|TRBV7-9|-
CASSPAPSAGGPTDTQYF
TGTGCCAGCAGCCCAGCCCCCTCAGCGGGAGGGCCCACAGATACGCAGTATTTT
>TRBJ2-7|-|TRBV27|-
CASSFQTGPYEQYF
TGTGCCAGCAGTTTTCAAACAGGACCCTACGAGCAGTACTTC
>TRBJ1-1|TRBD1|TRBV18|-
CASSLQQGSTEAFF
TGTGCCAGCTCACTCCAACAGGGGTCCACTGAAGCTTTCTTT
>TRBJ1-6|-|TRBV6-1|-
CASSEERRTRNSPLHF
TGTGCCAGCAGTGAAGAGAGGCGGACAAGGAATTCACCCCTCCACTTT
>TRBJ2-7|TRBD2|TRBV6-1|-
CASGAGVSYEQYF
TGTGCCAGCGGGGCGGGAGTTTCCTACGAGCAGTACTTC
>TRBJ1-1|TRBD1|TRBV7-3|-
CASSPDRVTEAFF
TGTGCCAGCAGCCCCGACAGGGTAACTGAAGCTTTCTTT
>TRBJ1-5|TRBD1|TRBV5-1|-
CASSFLPSSGQGSQPQHF
TGCGCCAGCAGCTTTCTCCCCTCCTCGGGACAGGGTAGTCAGCCCCAGCATTTT
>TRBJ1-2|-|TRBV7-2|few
CASSIGSDYGYTF
TGTGCCAGCAGCATCGGGTCGGACTATGGCTACACCTTC
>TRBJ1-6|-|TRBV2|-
CASSVERVSSPLHF
TGTGCCAGCAGTGTTGAGAGGGTGAGTTCACCCCTCCACTTT
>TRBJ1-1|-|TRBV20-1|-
CSARQVEAFF
TGCAGTGCTAGACAGGTTGAAGCTTTCTTT
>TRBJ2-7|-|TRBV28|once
CASSPRYEQYF
TGTGCCAGCAGTCCTCGTTACGAGCAGTACTTC
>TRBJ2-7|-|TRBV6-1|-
CASSEVGGSYEQYF
TGTGCCAGCAGTGAAGTAGGGGGTTCCTACGAGCAGTACTTC
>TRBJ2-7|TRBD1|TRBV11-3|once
CASSSRQGGYEQYF
TGTGCCAGCAGCTCCCGACAGGGGGGCTACGAGCAGTACTTC
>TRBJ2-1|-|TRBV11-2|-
CASLGGVHNEQFF
TGTGCCAGCCTAGGGGGGGTCCACAATGAGCAGTTCTTC
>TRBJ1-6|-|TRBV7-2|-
CASSLGGAYNSPLHF
TGTGCCAGCAGCTTAGGCGGGGCTTATAATTCACCCCTCCACTTT
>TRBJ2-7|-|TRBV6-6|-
CASTGTYEQYF
TGTGCCAGCACCGGGACTTACGAGCAGTACTTC
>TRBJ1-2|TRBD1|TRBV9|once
CASSVEPQGALYGYTF
TGTGCCAGCAGCGTAGAGCCGCAGGGGGCCCTCTATGGCTACACCTTC
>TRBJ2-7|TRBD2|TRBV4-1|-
CASCREAGESYEQYF
TGCGCCAGCTGCAGGGAGGCGGGAGAGTCCTACGAGCAGTACTTC
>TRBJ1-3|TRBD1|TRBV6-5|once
CASSQTGSGNTIYF
TGTGCCAGCAGCCAGACAGGGTCTGGAAACACCATATATTTT
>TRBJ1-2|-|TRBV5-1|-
CASSLDAYGDYGYTF
TGCGCCAGCAGCTTGGACGCCTACGGAGACTATGGCTACACCTTC
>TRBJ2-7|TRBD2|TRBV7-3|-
CASTPGLAGYEQYF
TGTGCCAGCACCCCGGGGCTAGCGGGGTACGAGCAGTACTTC
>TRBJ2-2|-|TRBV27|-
CASSFTARDGELFF
TGTGCCAGCAGTTTTACAGCACGAGACGGGGAGCTGTTTTTT
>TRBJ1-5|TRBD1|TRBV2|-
CAGRGVQGQPQHF
TGTGCCGGCAGGGGTGTACAGGGGCAGCCCCAGCATTTT